These 5 T cell receptor beta chains were sequenced from one sample in a study of type 1 and type 2 diabetes patients. Amplification started from genomic DNA. Multiplex PCR with 30 forward and 13 reverse primers amplified the TCR beta CDR3. TCRdb redid the calling of the multiplex PCR reads with MiXCR, one entry per CDR3 protein. The sample consists of 250,000 to 300,000 distinct CDR3 sequences, more than 45% of them appearing once. Material: peripheral blood mononuclear cells (PBMCs). The receptors come from a man aged 18 to 30 with type 2 diabetes.

This rearrangement joins TRBV20-1 to TRBJ2-1; weak D call: TRBD1 (6 bases). Germline V CDR1 and CDR2: DFQATT, SNEGSKA (reference sequence). Trimming stripped 3 bases from V and 9 bases from J, with 18 bases between. CDR3 length: 14 amino acids. This CDR3 reads CSASVEWGHGEQFF. The CDR3 DNA follows: TGCAGTGCTAGTGTGGAGTGGGGGCACGGTGAGCAGTTCTTC.

The J gene is TRBJ2-7, the V gene TRBV5-5; TRBD2 is a possible D gene (5 bases). This CDR3 has 15 residues. Germline V CDR1 and CDR2: SGHKS, YYEKEE (reference sequence). The V gene lost 4 bases and the J gene lost 1 base, with 15 bases spanning the gap. In nucleotides, the CDR3 is TGTGCCAGCAGCCCGGACGGTTCGGGATCCTACGAGCAGTACTTC. Its translation is CASSPDGSGSYEQYF. Full variable domain (remainder filled in from reference TRBV5-5 and TRBJ2-7): DAGVTQSPTHLIKTRGQQVTLRCSPISGHKSVSWYQQVLGQGPQFIFQYYEKEERGRGNFPDRFSARQFPNYSSELNVNALLLGDSALYLCASSPDGSGSYEQYFGPGTRLTVT.

The genes are TRBV28 and TRBJ2-3, with no clear D. The CDR3 has 15 residues. The ends were cut back, 10 bases at V and 1 base at J, with 18 bases in the middle. CDR1 MDHEN and CDR2 SYDVKM come from the germline V gene. CDR3 in DNA: TGTGCCACTTGGAACCCACCAGGCGGCACAGATACGCAGTATTTT. Translating gives CATWNPPGGTDTQYF.

This sequence joins TRBV28 and TRBJ1-2; D uncertain. The germline gives CDR1 MDHEN, CDR2 SYDVKM. CDR3 size: 13 residues. The V gene lost 2 bases and the J gene lost 2 bases, with 6 bases spanning the gap. CDR3 in DNA: TGTGCCAGCAGTTTAGATCAGAACTATGGCTACACCTTC. As protein: CASSLDQNYGYTF.

This clonotype has more than one count but fewer than ten. The J gene is TRBJ2-5, the V gene TRBV7-6, with a tentative D call TRBD1 (6 bases). Trimming pared 2 bases from V and 4 bases from J, leaving 14 bases between. In germline, CDR1 is SGHVS, CDR2 FNYEAQ. The CDR3 has 15 amino acids. The CDR3 spells CASSLSKARGETQYF. CDR3 in DNA: TGTGCCAGCAGCTTATCAAAGGCCAGGGGAGAGACCCAGTACTTC.